Following are 3 T cell receptor beta chains from one sample sequenced in a study of T cells in Graves' hyperthyroidism and ophthalmopathy (dated by TCRdb to the late 2010s). The method behind the library was multiplex PCR. Sequencing used an Illumina HiSeq 2000. The TCR beta CDR3 regions were amplified from RNA transcripts. For the first round of RT-PCR on the TCR CDR3, the HTBI primer set was used together with the Qiagen OneStep RT-PCR kit. TCRdb trimmed the raw reads at Q25, called clones with MiXCR and kept productive beta chains. Every distinct CDR3 protein forms one entry, paired with its most common genes and DNA. The sample table records a few hundred thousand distinct CDR3 sequences; approximately 15% of these occur just once. Of the sample, approximately 3.5% is held by the ten largest clones. Sequencing was done on a sample of blood. Receptor source: a woman aged 40 to 50 with Graves' ophthalmopathy.

This clonotype has at least ten counts. The V and J genes are TRBV3-1 and TRBJ1-3; D possibly corresponds to TRBD1 (5 bases). CDR1 is LGHDT, CDR2 YNNKEL, per germline (reference sequence). V was clipped by 3 bases and J by 2 bases, with 8 bases between them. This CDR3 is 14 amino acids long. CDR3 in DNA: TGTGCCAGCAGCCAGGGGGTAACTGGAAACACCATATATTTT. Translating it yields CASSQGVTGNTIYF.

J is TRBJ1-1 and V is TRBV27; 7 bases agree with TRBD1. CDR1 is MNHEY, CDR2 SMNVEV, per germline (reference sequence). The length of the CDR3 is 14 residues. V lost 5 bases to trimming and J lost 4 bases; unmatched junction nucleotides: 7. The CDR3 protein is CASSQQGTVTEAFF. Written as DNA, the CDR3 is TGTGCCAGCAGTCAACAGGGGACGGTCACTGAAGCTTTCTTT.

V usage is TRBV10-3 and J usage is TRBJ2-5; 7 bases match TRBD1. The V gene end was trimmed by 5 bases and the J gene end by 5 bases; junction bases not matched to a gene: 8. The CDR3 contains 14 residues. Per germline, CDR1 ENHRY and CDR2 SYGVKD. The CDR3 reads CAISPTTQGETQYF. CDR3 coding DNA: TGTGCCATCAGTCCAACCACACAGGGGGAGACCCAGTACTTC.